Included here is one TCR beta chain sequence, with context. The germline V and J ends were trimmed by 4 bases and 7 bases, with 23 bases remaining between them. The CDR3 has 16 residues. Germline CDR1 SGHDT, CDR2 YYEEEE. Recruited during active infection, patients (from Seattle) were subsequently followed longitudinally. As processed by the authors: Amplification with reference gene primers provided the estimates of nucleated cell counts. Clones were read by immunoSEQ multiplex PCR, and TCRdb kept only the in-frame ones, dropping some. V and J calls and clone size follow that table, whereas D and trimming were derived from the DNA. The repertoire holds about 310,000 clones, with 90% as singletons. This sample was taken from a study of blood T cell repertoires in COVID-19. Looking at the study overall: Acute and convalescent COVID-19 specimens originated in the United States, Italy and Spain.

The source is a woman aged 40-49 years with COVID-19, enrolled during active disease. This chain links TRBV5-6 with TRBJ1-1; tentatively, D is TRBD1 (5 bases). Sequenced: peripheral blood. Here the CDR3 reads CASSPQSGGRGIEAFF. DNA of the CDR3: TGTGCCAGCAGCCCCCAGTCGGGGGGTAGGGGAATTGAAGCTTTCTTT. Looking up the rest from reference TRBV5-6 and TRBJ1-1 gives the full variable domain: DAGVTQSPTHLIKTRGQQVTLRCSPKSGHDTVSWYQQALGQGPQFIFQYYEEEERQRGNFPDRFSGHQFPNYSSELNVNALLLGDSALYLCASSPQSGGRGIEAFFGQGTRLTVV.